This T cell receptor beta chain is from a study of identifying expanded T cells in peripheral blood. The study, taken as a whole, reports: Variance in clone template counts between approximately two-week samples significantly increased with total template count across all healthy donors. Differentially abundant clones: around 1.1 between replicates, 15 to 17 at 2 to 3 weeks, 19 to 20 at four.

In this sample, this clone turned up a few times. As yet, its antigen is unknown. Collection occurred without any documented infections or immune events in donors. Germline V gives CDR1 SGHRS, CDR2 YFSETQ. The CDR3 totals 17 residues. Trimming cost V 0 bases and J 5 bases, with 18 bases left between them. TCRdb's table, derived via immunoSEQ multiplex PCR, lists solely in-frame clones and lacks some. The sample yields 90,000 to 100,000 clones, 88% seen once. Sample: blood. The receptor was derived from a person aged 18-70 years in good health. The chain has TRBV5-1 and TRBJ2-1; D call uncertain. CDR3 loop: CASSLEVLVPANNEQFF. The CDR3 nucleotides are TGCGCCAGCAGCTTGGAGGTTCTGGTCCCCGCTAACAATGAGCAGTTCTTC.